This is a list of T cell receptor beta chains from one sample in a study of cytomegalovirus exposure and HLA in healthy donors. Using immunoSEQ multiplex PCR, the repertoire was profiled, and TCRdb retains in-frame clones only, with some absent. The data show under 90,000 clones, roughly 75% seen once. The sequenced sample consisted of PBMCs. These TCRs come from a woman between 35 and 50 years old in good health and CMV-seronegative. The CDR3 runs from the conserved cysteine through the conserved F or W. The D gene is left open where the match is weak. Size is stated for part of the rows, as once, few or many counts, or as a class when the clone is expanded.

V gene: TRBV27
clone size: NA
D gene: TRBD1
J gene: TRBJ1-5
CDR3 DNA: TGTGCCAGCCGACAGGGAGGTGGTCAGCCCCAGCATTTT
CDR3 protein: CASRQGGGQPQHF

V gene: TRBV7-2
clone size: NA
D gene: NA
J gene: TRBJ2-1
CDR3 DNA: TGTGCCAGCAGCTCGGGACTGGGGTACAATGAGCAGTTCTTC
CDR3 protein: CASSSGLGYNEQFF

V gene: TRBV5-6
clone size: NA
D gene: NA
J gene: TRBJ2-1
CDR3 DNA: TGTGCCAGCAGCTTGGGGGGAGACAATGAGCAGTTCTTC
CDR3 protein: CASSLGGDNEQFF

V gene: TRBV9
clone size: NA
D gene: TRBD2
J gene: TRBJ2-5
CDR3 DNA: TGTGCCAGCAGCGGCTTAGGTCGATTAGCGGGGGGACGGGAGACCCAGTACTTC
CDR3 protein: CASSGLGRLAGGRETQYF

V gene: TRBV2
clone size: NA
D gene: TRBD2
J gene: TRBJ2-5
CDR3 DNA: TGTGCCAGCAGGTTGGGAGTAGCGGGAGTTGAGACCCAGTACTTC
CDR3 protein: CASRLGVAGVETQYF

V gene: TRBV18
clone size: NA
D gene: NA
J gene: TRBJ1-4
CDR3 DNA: TGTGCCACTAAAACTGGGGAGTCTAATGAAAAACTGTTTTTT
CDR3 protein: CATKTGESNEKLFF

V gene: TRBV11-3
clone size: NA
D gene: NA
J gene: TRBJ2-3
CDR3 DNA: TGTGCCAGCAGCTTAGCGGGGAGAAGCACAGATACGCAGTATTTT
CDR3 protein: CASSLAGRSTDTQYF

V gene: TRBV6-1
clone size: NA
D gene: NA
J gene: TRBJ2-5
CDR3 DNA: TGTGCCAGCAGGGTCAGAGGGGAGACCCAGTACTTC
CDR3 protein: CASRVRGETQYF

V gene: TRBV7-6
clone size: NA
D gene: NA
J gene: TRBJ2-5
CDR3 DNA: TGTGCCAGCAGCTTAAGTCCGGTTGGGACCCAGTACTTC
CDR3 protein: CASSLSPVGTQYF

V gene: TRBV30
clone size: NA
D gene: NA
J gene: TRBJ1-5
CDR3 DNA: TGTGCCTGGAGTCGGGACTTTAGCAATCAGCCCCAGCATTTT
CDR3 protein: CAWSRDFSNQPQHF

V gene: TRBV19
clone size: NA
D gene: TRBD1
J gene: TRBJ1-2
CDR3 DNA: TGTGCCAGTAGTATAAAGGGACAGGAAGGCTATGGCTACACCTTC
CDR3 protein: CASSIKGQEGYGYTF

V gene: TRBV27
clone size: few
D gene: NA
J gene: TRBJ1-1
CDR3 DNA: TGTGCCAGCAGTAAAACAGGGAAGGCTGAAGCTTTCTTT
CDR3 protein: CASSKTGKAEAFF

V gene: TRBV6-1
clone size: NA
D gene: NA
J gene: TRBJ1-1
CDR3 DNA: TGTGCCAGCAGCACGGGGGGCACTGAAGCTTTCTTT
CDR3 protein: CASSTGGTEAFF

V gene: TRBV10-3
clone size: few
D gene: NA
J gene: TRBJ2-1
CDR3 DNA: TGTGCCATCAGGGGGCCGGGCTTTAATGAGCAGTTCTTC
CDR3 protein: CAIRGPGFNEQFF

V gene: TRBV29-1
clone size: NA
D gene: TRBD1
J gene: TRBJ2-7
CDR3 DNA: TGCAGCGGAAAGGGACAGGCCTACGAGCAGTACTTC
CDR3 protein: CSGKGQAYEQYF

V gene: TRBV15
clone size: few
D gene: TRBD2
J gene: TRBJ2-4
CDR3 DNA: TGTGCCACCAGCAGAGCCTTCGGAGTAGCGGGGGGTGACATTCAGTACTTC
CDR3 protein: CATSRAFGVAGGDIQYF

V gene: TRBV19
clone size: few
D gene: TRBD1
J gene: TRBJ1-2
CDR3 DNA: TGTGCCAGTAGTATCGGCGGTGACAGGGGAAATGGCTACACCTTC
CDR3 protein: CASSIGGDRGNGYTF

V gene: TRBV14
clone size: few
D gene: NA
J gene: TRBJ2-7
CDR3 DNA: TGTGCCAGCAGCCAAGGAGGCGGTCCTAGCTACGAGCAGTACTTC
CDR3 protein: CASSQGGGPSYEQYF

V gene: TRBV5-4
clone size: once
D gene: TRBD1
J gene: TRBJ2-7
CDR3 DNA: TGTGCCAGCAGCGCGGGACAGGGGAGCGGGTACGAGCAGTACTTC
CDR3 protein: CASSAGQGSGYEQYF

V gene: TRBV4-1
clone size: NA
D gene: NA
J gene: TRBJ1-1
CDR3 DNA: TGCGCCAGCAGCCAAGTGACCGGACAGATGAACACTGAAGCTTTCTTT
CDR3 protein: CASSQVTGQMNTEAFF